The entry that follows covers one T cell receptor (beta chain) sequence. Antigen: not known. This record comes from a study of shared clonotypes between healthy human individuals. The assay was immunoSEQ multiplex PCR, and TCRdb's table has in-frame clones only and misses some. The sample has under 1,100,000 clones, more than 60% seen once. Germline CDR1 KGHSH, CDR2 LQKENI. This CDR3 has 16 residues. Trimming removed 2 bases from V and 6 bases from J, with 17 bases in between. Study-level results: Clonotype sharing among donors, it was expected, would be affected by sequencing depth.

V gene TRBV18 combines with J gene TRBJ1-5; the D gene is possibly TRBD1 (6 bases). The receptor's source is a man between 18 and 29 years old in good health. The material sequenced was memory CD4+ T cells sorted from blood. The subset denotes: CD45RA-negative fraction. The chain's CDR3 is CASSPAHNRASQPQHF. DNA of the CDR3: TGTGCCAGCTCACCAGCCCACAACAGGGCGAGTCAGCCCCAGCATTTT.